This TCR beta chain was identified in a study of T cell repertoires in cytomegalovirus infection. On the study more broadly: Newly reported HLA-C-restricted and thoroughly characterized HLA-B-restricted CMV epitopes were employed. Overall study findings and caveats: The ex vivo response was dominated by HLA-C-restricted CMV-specific TCR beta clonotypes. Cumulative frequency of public TCR beta families picked out carriers of CMV plus the relevant HLA.

CDR3 size: 16 residues. Germline V gene lookup returns CDR1 SEHNR and CDR2 FQNEAQ (reference sequence). V was trimmed by 5 bases and J by 2 bases, leaving 19 bases between them. In this sample, this clonotype turned up a few times. What it binds is unknown. In TCRdb, the reads were re-called with MiXCR into one record per CDR3 protein. The sample has approximately 150,000 distinct CDR3 sequences, less than 25% seen once. The sequencing here drew on CD8+ T cells from cultured PBMCs, taken from culture after CMV antigen stimulation. The genes are TRBV7-9 and TRBJ2-7; D is unclear. This clonotype was sampled from a human donor in good health (CMV status not recorded). Some clones in this sample may be carry-over from other donors' samples. CDR3 region: CASSILGRDATYEQYF. DNA for the CDR3: TGTGCCAGCAGCATCCTGGGTCGTGACGCGACCTACGAGCAGTACTTC.